These 18 T cell receptor beta chains were all obtained from the same sample, sequenced in a study of cytomegalovirus exposure and HLA in healthy donors. The PCR made use of 60 Vbeta and 13 Jbeta primers. TCRdb keeps only in-frame clones here, not all; method: immunoSEQ multiplex PCR. The sample records over 70,000 clones, 70% to 80% being singletons. Specimen: PBMCs. These receptors were taken from a woman between 50 and 59 years old in good health and CMV-seropositive.

Concerning this clone: The junction and the germline gene differ at one end; a read error may be behind it. The V and J genes are TRBV10-1 and TRBJ1-1; weak D call: TRBD1 (6 bases). CDR3 size: 14 residues. Per the germline V gene, CDR1 is WNHNN and CDR2 is SYGVQD (reference sequence). CDR3 nucleotides: TGCGCCGGCAGTGATAGTACAGGGTGGACTGAAGCTTTCTTT. Translation gives CAGSDSTGWTEAFF.

The rearrangement links TRBV7-3 to TRBJ2-3; TRBD2 matches at 13 bases. J was trimmed by 0 bases and V by 5 bases; bases with no gene match: 11. Germline-derived CDR1 and CDR2 are SGHTA and FQGTGA. The CDR3 sequence is 19 residues long. CDR3 residues: CASSLPLAGGSSSTDTQYF. CDR3 DNA sequence: TGTGCCAGCAGCCTTCCACTAGCGGGAGGGTCCTCTAGCACAGATACGCAGTATTTT.

V gene TRBV7-8 combines with J gene TRBJ1-4; possibly TRBD1 for D (5 bases). V lost 3 bases and J 0 bases, leaving 20 bases between the germline ends. Per germline, CDR1 SGHVS and CDR2 FQNEAQ. CDR3 length: 19 residues. In nucleotides, the CDR3 is TGTGCCAGCAGCTTTGAAGGCGGGGCTAACCCCGCAACTAATGAAAAACTGTTTTTT. This translates into CASSFEGGANPATNEKLFF.

This clone has a single count. V gene TRBV7-6 combines with J gene TRBJ1-3; tentative D call: TRBD1 (5 bases). The CDR3 is made up of 16 amino acids. V lost 1 base to trimming and J lost 0 bases, with 10 bases between them. In germline, CDR1 is SGHVS, CDR2 FNYEAQ. CDR3 protein: CASSLGATDSGNTIYF. The CDR3 DNA reads as TGTGCCAGCAGCTTAGGTGCGACAGACTCTGGAAACACCATATATTTT.

This clone is a singleton in its sample. V usage is TRBV5-1 and J usage is TRBJ1-1; D perhaps matches TRBD1 (6 bases). The ends were cut back, 0 bases at V and 6 bases at J, with 15 bases in the middle. The CDR3 extends over 15 amino acids. In germline, CDR1 is SGHRS, CDR2 YFSETQ. The CDR3 region has the DNA TGCGCCAGCAGCTTGGCCCGGGGGGCAAGCGCTGAAGCTTTCTTT. This codes for CASSLARGASAEAFF.

The CDR3 here is CASSLEGGSYNEQFF. The CDR3 DNA reads as TGTGCCAGCAGCTTAGAGGGGGGGTCCTACAATGAGCAGTTCTTC. The chain joins TRBV7-2 to TRBJ2-1; a possible D gene is TRBD2 (7 bases). This CDR3 has 15 amino acids. The V and J ends lost 1 base and 1 base respectively, with 8 bases between them. The V gene's germline CDR1 is SGHTA and CDR2 FQGNSA.

This clone has a handful of counts. This chain links TRBV5-1 with TRBJ2-5; weak D call: TRBD1 (5 bases). Germline lookup yields CDR1 SGHRS and CDR2 YFSETQ. The length of the CDR3 is 13 residues. With 1 base removed from V and 5 bases from J, the gap between germline ends came to 9 bases. The CDR3, as DNA: TGCGCCAGCAGCTTGCAGGGCTCCGAGACCCAGTACTTC. Its protein is CASSLQGSETQYF.

This sequence joins TRBV27 and TRBJ2-2, with 7 bases fitting TRBD2. Germline CDR1 and CDR2: MNHEY and SMNVEV (reference sequence). The CDR3 runs 19 residues. V lost 1 base to trimming and J lost 0 bases; unmatched junction nucleotides: 11. The CDR3 reads CASSLLTPGLAANTGELFF. CDR3 sequence (DNA): TGTGCCAGCAGTTTATTGACCCCGGGTCTAGCGGCGAACACCGGGGAGCTGTTTTTT.

This rearrangement joins TRBV14 to TRBJ2-7; D is perhaps TRBD1 (6 bases). This CDR3 comprises 13 residues. Trimming stripped 0 bases from V and 7 bases from J, with 10 bases between. From germline, CDR1 is SGHDN and CDR2 FVKESK. The CDR3 DNA sequence: TGTGCCAGCAGCCAAGATCGTCAGGGGGAGCAGTACGTC. This sequence encodes CASSQDRQGEQYV.

The chain links TRBV29-1 to TRBJ1-1; D might be TRBD1 (6 bases). This CDR3 has 14 residues. Germline V lookup: CDR1 SQVTM, CDR2 ANQGSEA. Trimming left V 6 bases short and J 1 base short, with 15 bases between. This chain's CDR3 is CSVSRDTSNTEAFF. The CDR3 DNA reads as TGCAGCGTGTCCCGGGACACTTCGAACACTGAAGCTTTCTTT.

The V gene is TRBV15, the J gene TRBJ1-1, with 7 bases aligning to TRBD1. Germline V gene lookup returns CDR1 LNHNV and CDR2 YYDKDF (reference sequence). V was clipped by 1 base and J by 1 base; unmatched bases: 3. This CDR3 region has 15 residues. CDR3 residues: CATSRVDRANTEAFF. CDR3 in DNA: TGTGCCACCAGCAGAGTAGACAGGGCGAACACTGAAGCTTTCTTT.

The chain recombines TRBV11-2 with TRBJ2-7; the match to TRBD1 covers 9 bases. Germline V gene sequence: CDR1 SGHAT, CDR2 FQNNGV. The CDR3 has 15 residues. Unmatched junction bases numbered 3, after V lost 3 bases and J lost 0 bases. CDR3 loop: CASSLWDRDSYEQYF. CDR3 DNA sequence: TGTGCCAGCAGCTTGTGGGACAGGGACTCCTACGAGCAGTACTTC.

The rearrangement uses TRBV19 and TRBJ2-7, with TRBD2 matching 8 bases. The germline V gene encodes CDR1 LNHDA and CDR2 SQIVND (reference sequence). Germline trimming cut 5 bases from V and 4 bases from J; bases unmatched to any gene: 7. This CDR3 has 14 amino acids. The DNA of the CDR3 is TGTGCCAGTAGTCAAGCGGGAGTTGGGTACGAGCAGTACTTC. Translated: CASSQAGVGYEQYF.

A remark on this clone: The junction and the germline gene differ at one end; a read error may be behind it. The gene calls are TRBV7-9 and TRBJ1-6, with D perhaps TRBD1 (5 bases). The CDR3 extends over 15 amino acids. CDR1 is SEHNR, CDR2 FQNEAQ, per germline (reference sequence). The CDR3 reads CSSSLGQGNNSPLHF. The CDR3 bases are TGTTCCAGCAGCTTAGGGCAGGGAAATAATTCACCCCTCCACTTT.

The rearrangement joins TRBV6-5 to TRBJ2-1; tentatively, D is TRBD2 (6 bases). Germline CDR1 is MNHEY and CDR2 is SVGAGI. This CDR3 contains 13 residues. Trimming shortened V by 1 base and J by 14 bases, and 15 bases separated the two germline ends. CDR3 sequence (DNA): TGTGCCAGCAGTTACTTAGGAGGGGAGCTTAAGTTCTTC. It encodes CASSYLGGELKFF.

This clone was found a few times. The chain employs TRBV5-1 and TRBJ1-1, with D perhaps TRBD1 (5 bases). Trimming took off 3 bases at V and 1 base at J, with 13 bases between the two ends. The CDR3 is 15 amino acids. CDR1 and CDR2 from the germline V gene are SGHRS and YFSETQ. CDR3 in DNA: TGCGCCAGCAGCTGGCAGGGATCACCGAACACTGAAGCTTTCTTT. Amino acid sequence: CASSWQGSPNTEAFF. Using reference TRBV5-1 and TRBJ1-1 for the parts outside the CDR3, the full variable domain is KAGVTQTPRYLIKTRGQQVTLSCSPISGHRSVSWYQQTPGQGLQFLFEYFSETQRNKGNFPGRFSGRQFSNSRSEMNVSTLELGDSALYLCASSWQGSPNTEAFFGQGTRLTVV.

J is TRBJ2-6 and V is TRBV30; D perhaps matches TRBD1 (6 bases). The V gene's germline CDR1 is GTSNPN and CDR2 SVGIG (reference sequence). V was cut by 3 bases and J by 0 bases, with 21 bases left in between. The CDR3 loop spans 19 amino acids. CDR3 sequence reads: CAWRGMTGQLSSGANVLTF. As DNA, the CDR3 is TGTGCCTGGAGGGGAATGACCGGACAGCTCAGCTCTGGGGCCAACGTCCTGACTTTC.

This clone was picked up one time. The genes are TRBV7-9 and TRBJ1-2; a weak D match, TRBD1 (5 bases). Trimming pared 6 bases from V and 3 bases from J, leaving 11 bases between. Germline lookup yields CDR1 SEHNR and CDR2 FQNEAQ (reference sequence). This CDR3 is 13 amino acids long. The CDR3 sequence: CASSYTGDYGYTF. In nucleotides, the CDR3 is TGTGCCAGCAGTTATACAGGAGACTATGGCTACACCTTC.